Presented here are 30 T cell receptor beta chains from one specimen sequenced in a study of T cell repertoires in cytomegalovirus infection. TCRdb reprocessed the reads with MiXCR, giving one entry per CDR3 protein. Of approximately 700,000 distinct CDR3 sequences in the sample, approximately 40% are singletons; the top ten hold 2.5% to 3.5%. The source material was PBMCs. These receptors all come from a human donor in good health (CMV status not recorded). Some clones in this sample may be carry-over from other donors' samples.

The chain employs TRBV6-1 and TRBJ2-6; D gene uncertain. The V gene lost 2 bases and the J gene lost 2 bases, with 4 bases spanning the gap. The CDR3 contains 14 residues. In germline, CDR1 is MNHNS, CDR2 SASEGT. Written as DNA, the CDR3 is TGTGCCAGCAGTGAACAGACTGGGGCCAACGTCCTGACTTTC. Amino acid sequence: CASSEQTGANVLTF.

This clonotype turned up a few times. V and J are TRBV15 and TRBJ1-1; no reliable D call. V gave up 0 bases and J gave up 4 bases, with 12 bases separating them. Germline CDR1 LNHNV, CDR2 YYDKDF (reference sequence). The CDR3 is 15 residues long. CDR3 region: CATSRDRRRGTEAFF. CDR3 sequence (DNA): TGTGCCACCAGCAGAGATAGGAGGCGAGGCACTGAAGCTTTCTTT.

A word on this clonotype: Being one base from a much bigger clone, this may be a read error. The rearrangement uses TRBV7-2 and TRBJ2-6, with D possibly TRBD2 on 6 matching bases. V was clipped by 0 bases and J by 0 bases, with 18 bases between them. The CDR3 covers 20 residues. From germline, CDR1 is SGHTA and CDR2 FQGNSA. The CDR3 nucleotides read TGTGCCAGCAGCTTAGCGCGAGGTCTAGCGTGGGACTCTGGGGCCAACGTCCTGACTTTC. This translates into CASSLARGLAWDSGANVLTF.

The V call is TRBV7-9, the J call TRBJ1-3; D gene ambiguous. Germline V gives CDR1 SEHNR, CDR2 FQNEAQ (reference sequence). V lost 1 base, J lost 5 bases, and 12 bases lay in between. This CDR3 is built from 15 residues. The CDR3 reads CASSLGRAGRNTIYF. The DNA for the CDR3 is TGTGCCAGCAGCTTAGGTCGGGCAGGCAGAAACACCATATATTTT.

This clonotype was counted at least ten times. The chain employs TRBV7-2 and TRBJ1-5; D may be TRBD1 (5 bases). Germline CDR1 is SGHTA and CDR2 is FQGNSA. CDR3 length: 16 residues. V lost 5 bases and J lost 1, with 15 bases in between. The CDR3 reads CASSPHVGRSNQPQHF. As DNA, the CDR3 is TGTGCCAGCAGCCCCCATGTGGGGCGAAGCAATCAGCCCCAGCATTTT.

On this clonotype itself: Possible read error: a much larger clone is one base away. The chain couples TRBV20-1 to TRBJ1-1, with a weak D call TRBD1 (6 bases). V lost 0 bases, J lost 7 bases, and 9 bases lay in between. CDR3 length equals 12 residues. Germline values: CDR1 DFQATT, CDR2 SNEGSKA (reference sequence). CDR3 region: CSAREGANEAFF. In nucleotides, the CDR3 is TGCAGTGCTAGAGAGGGGGCCAATGAAGCTTTCTTT.

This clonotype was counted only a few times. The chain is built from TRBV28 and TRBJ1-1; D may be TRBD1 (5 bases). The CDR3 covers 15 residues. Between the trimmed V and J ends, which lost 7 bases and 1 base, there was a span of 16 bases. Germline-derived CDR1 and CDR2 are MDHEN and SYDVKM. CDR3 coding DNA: TGTGCCAGCACTCCTCACGGGGGATCGAACACTGAAGCTTTCTTT. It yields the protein CASTPHGGSNTEAFF.

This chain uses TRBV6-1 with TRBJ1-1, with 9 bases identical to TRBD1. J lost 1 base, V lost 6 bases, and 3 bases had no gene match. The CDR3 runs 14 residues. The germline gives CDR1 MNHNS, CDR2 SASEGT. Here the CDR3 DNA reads TGTGCCAGCAGACCGACAGGGGGGAACACTGAAGCTTTCTTT. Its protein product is CASRPTGGNTEAFF.

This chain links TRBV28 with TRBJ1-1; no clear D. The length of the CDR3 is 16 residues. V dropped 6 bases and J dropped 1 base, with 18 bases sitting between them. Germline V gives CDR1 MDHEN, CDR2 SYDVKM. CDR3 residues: CASSTPARPRNTEAFF. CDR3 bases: TGTGCCAGCAGCACCCCCGCCCGGCCTAGGAACACTGAAGCTTTCTTT.

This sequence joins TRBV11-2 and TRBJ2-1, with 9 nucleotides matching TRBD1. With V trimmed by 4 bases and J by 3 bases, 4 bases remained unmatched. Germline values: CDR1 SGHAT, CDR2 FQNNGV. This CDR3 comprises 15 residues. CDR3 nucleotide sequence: TGTGCCAGCAGCTCCCGGGACAGGGACTACAATGAGCAGTTCTTC. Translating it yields CASSSRDRDYNEQFF.

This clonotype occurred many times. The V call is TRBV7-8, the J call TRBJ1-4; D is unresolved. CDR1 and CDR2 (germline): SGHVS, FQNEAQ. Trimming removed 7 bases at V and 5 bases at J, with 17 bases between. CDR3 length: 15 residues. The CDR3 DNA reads TGTGCCAGCACCCCTTTGGACGGGATGAATGAAAAACTGTTTTTT. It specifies CASTPLDGMNEKLFF.

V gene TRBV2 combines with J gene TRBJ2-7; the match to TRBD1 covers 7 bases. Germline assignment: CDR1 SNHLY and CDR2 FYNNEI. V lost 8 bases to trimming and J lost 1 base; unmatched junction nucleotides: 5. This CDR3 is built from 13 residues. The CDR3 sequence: CASGRDSSYEQYF. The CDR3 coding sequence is TGTGCCAGCGGCCGGGACAGTTCCTACGAGCAGTACTTC.

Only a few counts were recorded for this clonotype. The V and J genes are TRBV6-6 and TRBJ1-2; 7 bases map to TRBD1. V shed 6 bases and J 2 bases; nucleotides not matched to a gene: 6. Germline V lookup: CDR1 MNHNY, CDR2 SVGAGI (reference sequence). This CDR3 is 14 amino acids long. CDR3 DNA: TGTGCCAGCAGCCCCCGGGGACAGAACTATGGCTACACCTTC. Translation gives CASSPRGQNYGYTF.

CDR3 in DNA: TGTGCCAGCAGTTTGGGAGGGACTAACTATAACTATGGCTACACCTTC. It codes for CASSLGGTNYNYGYTF. The chain uses TRBV12-3 or TRBV12-4 and TRBJ1-2, with a tentative D call TRBD1 (5 bases). V gave up 3 bases and J gave up 1 base, with 15 bases separating them. The CDR3 is 16 amino acids.

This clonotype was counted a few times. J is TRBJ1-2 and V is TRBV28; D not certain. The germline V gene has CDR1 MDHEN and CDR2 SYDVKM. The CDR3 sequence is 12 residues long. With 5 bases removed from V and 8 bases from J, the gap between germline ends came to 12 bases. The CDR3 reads CASSPSGGGYTF. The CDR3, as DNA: TGTGCCAGCAGTCCCTCGGGTGGCGGCTACACCTTC.

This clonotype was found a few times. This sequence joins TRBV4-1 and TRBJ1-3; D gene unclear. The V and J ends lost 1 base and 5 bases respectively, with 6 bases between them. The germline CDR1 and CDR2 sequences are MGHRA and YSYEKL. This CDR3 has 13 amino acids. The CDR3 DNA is TGCGCCAGCAGCCAAGGAGCTAGAAACACCATATATTTT. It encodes CASSQGARNTIYF.

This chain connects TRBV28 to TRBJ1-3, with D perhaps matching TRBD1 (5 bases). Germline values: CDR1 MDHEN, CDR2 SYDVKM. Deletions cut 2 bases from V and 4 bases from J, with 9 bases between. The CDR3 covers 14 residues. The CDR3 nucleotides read TGTGCCAGCAGTTTAGACAGACGGGGAAACACCATATATTTT. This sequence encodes CASSLDRRGNTIYF. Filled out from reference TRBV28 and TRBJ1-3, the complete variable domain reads DVKVTQSSRYLVKRTGEKVFLECVQDMDHENMFWYRQDPGLGLRLIYFSYDVKMKEKGDIPEGYSVSREKKERFSLILESASTNQTSMYLCASSLDRRGNTIYFGEGSWLTVV.

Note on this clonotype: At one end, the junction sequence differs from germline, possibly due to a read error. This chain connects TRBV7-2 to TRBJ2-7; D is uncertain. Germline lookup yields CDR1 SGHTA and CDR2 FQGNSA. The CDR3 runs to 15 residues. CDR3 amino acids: CVSSPQWSLSYEQYF. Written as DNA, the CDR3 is TGTGTCAGCAGCCCACAATGGTCCCTATCCTACGAGCAGTACTTC.

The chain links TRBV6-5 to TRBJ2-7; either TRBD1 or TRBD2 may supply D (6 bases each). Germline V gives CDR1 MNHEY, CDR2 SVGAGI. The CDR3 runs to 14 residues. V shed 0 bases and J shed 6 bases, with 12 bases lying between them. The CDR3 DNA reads TGTGCCAGCAGTTACTCGGGGGGCGGAGGCGAGCAGTACTTC. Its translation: CASSYSGGGGEQYF.

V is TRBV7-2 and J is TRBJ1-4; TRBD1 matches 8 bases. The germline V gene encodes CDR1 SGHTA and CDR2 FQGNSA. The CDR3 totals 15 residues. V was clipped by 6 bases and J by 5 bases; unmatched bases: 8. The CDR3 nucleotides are TGTGCCAGCAGGGCACAGGGGGAATGGAATGAAAAACTGTTTTTT. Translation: CASRAQGEWNEKLFF.

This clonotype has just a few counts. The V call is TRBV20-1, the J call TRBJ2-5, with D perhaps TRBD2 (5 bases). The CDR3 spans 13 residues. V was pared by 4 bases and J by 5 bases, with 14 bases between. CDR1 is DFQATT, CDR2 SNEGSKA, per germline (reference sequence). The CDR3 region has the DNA TGCAGTGCTACCCCCAGCGGCGCGGAGACCCAGTACTTC. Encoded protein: CSATPSGAETQYF.

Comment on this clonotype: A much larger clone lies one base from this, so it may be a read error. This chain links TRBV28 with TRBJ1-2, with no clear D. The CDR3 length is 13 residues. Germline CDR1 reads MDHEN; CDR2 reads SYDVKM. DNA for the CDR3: TGTGCCAGCAGTTTATCGGGGAATTATGTCTACACCTTC. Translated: CASSLSGNYVYTF.

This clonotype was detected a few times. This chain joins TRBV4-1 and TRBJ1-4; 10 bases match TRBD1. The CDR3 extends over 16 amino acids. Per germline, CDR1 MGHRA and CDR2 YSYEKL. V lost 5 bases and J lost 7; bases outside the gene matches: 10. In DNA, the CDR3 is TGCGCCAGCAGCAGCGCCCCGGGACAGGGGAGTGAAAAACTGTTTTTT. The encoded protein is CASSSAPGQGSEKLFF.

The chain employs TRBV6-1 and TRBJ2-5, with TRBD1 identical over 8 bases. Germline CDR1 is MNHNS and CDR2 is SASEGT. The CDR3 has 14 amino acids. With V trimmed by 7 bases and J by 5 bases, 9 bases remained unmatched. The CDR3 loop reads CASTEQGARETQYF. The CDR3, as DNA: TGTGCCAGCACGGAGCAGGGGGCGCGTGAGACCCAGTACTTC.

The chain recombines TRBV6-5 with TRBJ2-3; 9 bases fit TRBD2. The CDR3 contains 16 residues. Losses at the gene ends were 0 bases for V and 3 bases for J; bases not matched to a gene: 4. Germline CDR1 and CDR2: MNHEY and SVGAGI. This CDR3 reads CASSYSAGGLTDTQYF. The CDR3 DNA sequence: TGTGCCAGCAGTTACTCTGCGGGGGGGCTAACAGATACGCAGTATTTT.

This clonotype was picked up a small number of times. Here the CDR3 reads CATNLGQKNTEAFF. The CDR3 DNA is TGTGCCACCAACTTGGGACAGAAAAACACTGAAGCTTTCTTT. The chain employs TRBV28 and TRBJ1-1, with 7 bases matching TRBD1. Germline CDR1 is MDHEN and CDR2 is SYDVKM. This CDR3 is 14 amino acids long. V gave up 10 bases and J gave up 2 bases; unmatched junction bases: 10.

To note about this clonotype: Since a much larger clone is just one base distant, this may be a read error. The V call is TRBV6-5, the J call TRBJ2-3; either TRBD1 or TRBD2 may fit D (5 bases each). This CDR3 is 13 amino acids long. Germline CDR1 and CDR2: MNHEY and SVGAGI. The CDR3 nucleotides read TGTTCCAGCAGTTACCGGGACCTCGGTACGCAGTATTTT. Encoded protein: CSSSYRDLGTQYF.

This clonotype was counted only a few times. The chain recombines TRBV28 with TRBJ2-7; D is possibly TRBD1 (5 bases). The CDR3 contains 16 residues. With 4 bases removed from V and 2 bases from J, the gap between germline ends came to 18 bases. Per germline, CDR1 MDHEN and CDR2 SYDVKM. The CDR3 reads CASSSLRQGGTYEQYF. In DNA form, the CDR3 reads TGTGCCAGCAGTTCCCTGAGGCAGGGTGGGACCTACGAGCAGTACTTC.

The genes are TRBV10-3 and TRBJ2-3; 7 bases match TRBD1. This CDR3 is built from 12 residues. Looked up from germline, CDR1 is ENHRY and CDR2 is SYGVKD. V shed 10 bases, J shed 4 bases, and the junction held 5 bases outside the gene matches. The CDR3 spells CATGQVADTQYF. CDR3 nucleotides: TGTGCCACTGGACAGGTTGCAGATACGCAGTATTTT.

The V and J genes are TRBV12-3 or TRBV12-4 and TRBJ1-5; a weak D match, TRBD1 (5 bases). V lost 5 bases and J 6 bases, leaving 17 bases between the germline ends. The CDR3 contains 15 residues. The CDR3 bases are TGTGCCAGCAGTGCCAAAAGGTGGCAGGGTCAGCCCCAGCATTTT. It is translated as CASSAKRWQGQPQHF.